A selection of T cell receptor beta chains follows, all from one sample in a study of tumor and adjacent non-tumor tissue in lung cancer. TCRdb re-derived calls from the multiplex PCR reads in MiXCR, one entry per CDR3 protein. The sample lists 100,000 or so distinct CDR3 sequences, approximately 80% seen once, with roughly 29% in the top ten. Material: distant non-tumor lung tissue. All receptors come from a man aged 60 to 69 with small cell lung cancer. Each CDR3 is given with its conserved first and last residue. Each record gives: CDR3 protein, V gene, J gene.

CDR3aa: CASSFSGDSPTVYEQCF
v_gene: TRBV11-3
j_gene: TRBJ2-7

CDR3aa: CASSLEGAGTEVFF
v_gene: TRBV12-3/TRBV12-4
j_gene: TRBJ1-1

CDR3aa: CSVAGGSAYYDQYF
v_gene: TRBV29-1
j_gene: TRBJ2-7

CDR3aa: CASSLGPKAYDEQFF
v_gene: TRBV11-2
j_gene: TRBJ2-1

CDR3aa: CRETSGTDTQYF
v_gene: TRBV29-1
j_gene: TRBJ2-3

CDR3aa: CRVVSGISYEQYF
v_gene: TRBV29-1
j_gene: TRBJ2-7

CDR3aa: CVSSDRGGTGANVLTF
v_gene: TRBV6-4
j_gene: TRBJ2-6

CDR3aa: CASSLVWGAYSSPLHF
v_gene: TRBV11-2
j_gene: TRBJ1-6

CDR3aa: CATSQEWTTRTQYF
v_gene: TRBV4-1
j_gene: TRBJ2-5

CDR3aa: CASSEAHTEFQETQYF
v_gene: TRBV6-1
j_gene: TRBJ2-5

CDR3aa: CASSLGLAGGPDTQYF
v_gene: TRBV7-9
j_gene: TRBJ2-3

CDR3aa: CATSYSGRDTGELFF
v_gene: TRBV6-6
j_gene: TRBJ2-2

CDR3aa: CSVDQLQSSYKEQFF
v_gene: TRBV29-1
j_gene: TRBJ2-1

CDR3aa: CASRPYRQGMQYF
v_gene: TRBV6-5
j_gene: TRBJ2-3

CDR3aa: CASSLVCRYGENDQFF
v_gene: TRBV12-3/TRBV12-4
j_gene: TRBJ2-1

CDR3aa: CASSLEGPDYPPLHF
v_gene: TRBV11-2
j_gene: TRBJ1-6

CDR3aa: CAISEFSHFREPYNKQFF
v_gene: TRBV10-3
j_gene: TRBJ2-1

CDR3aa: CSALVWTVEETQYF
v_gene: TRBV29-1
j_gene: TRBJ2-5

CDR3aa: CASRNPHQDTDTGELFF
v_gene: TRBV28
j_gene: TRBJ2-2

CDR3aa: CASSYRDRRTDTRYF
v_gene: TRBV6-5
j_gene: TRBJ2-3

CDR3aa: CASSQLAGYGYTF
v_gene: TRBV4-1
j_gene: TRBJ1-2

CDR3aa: CASSLMGDADRQYF
v_gene: TRBV11-2
j_gene: TRBJ2-3

CDR3aa: CASSHAGGTQETQYF
v_gene: TRBV11-3
j_gene: TRBJ2-5

CDR3aa: CASSFDTLYEHYF
v_gene: TRBV4-1
j_gene: TRBJ2-7

CDR3aa: CASSEPRGENIEAFF
v_gene: TRBV6-1
j_gene: TRBJ1-1

CDR3aa: CAISREGTEAFF
v_gene: TRBV10-3
j_gene: TRBJ1-1

CDR3aa: CASCSRGSNEQFF
v_gene: TRBV13
j_gene: TRBJ2-1

CDR3aa: CARRGSGTETQYF
v_gene: TRBV6-2/TRBV6-3
j_gene: TRBJ2-5

CDR3aa: CASSKDMGSGANVLNF
v_gene: TRBV6-1
j_gene: TRBJ2-6

CDR3aa: CASNSGGGTSGSVYNEQFF
v_gene: TRBV11-2
j_gene: TRBJ2-1

CDR3aa: CASGTRSGANVLTF
v_gene: TRBV12-3/TRBV12-4
j_gene: TRBJ2-6

CDR3aa: CATSDQLNAEAFF
v_gene: TRBV24-1
j_gene: TRBJ1-1

CDR3aa: CDSSLNGRAANEQFF
v_gene: TRBV5-6
j_gene: TRBJ2-1

CDR3aa: CVSSQEHGNQPQYF
v_gene: TRBV4-2
j_gene: NA

CDR3aa: CASLRMGLYEQYF
v_gene: TRBV6-5
j_gene: TRBJ2-7

CDR3aa: CASSYSMRGRAEDTQYF
v_gene: TRBV6-2/TRBV6-3
j_gene: TRBJ2-3

CDR3aa: CAGSPPGTGPSGSYNSPLHF
v_gene: TRBV11-3
j_gene: TRBJ1-6

CDR3aa: CASYPRRTKETQYF
v_gene: TRBV6-6
j_gene: TRBJ2-5

CDR3aa: CASCETGQGEEIF
v_gene: TRBV10-2
j_gene: TRBJ2-1

CDR3aa: CAISNQDRGRNEQFF
v_gene: TRBV21-1
j_gene: TRBJ2-1

CDR3aa: CTSSYAEGNTGKLFF
v_gene: TRBV6-6
j_gene: TRBJ2-2

CDR3aa: CANSLDGINYGYAF
v_gene: TRBV11-3
j_gene: TRBJ1-2

CDR3aa: CASSSGLGVGDRQYF
v_gene: TRBV5-1
j_gene: TRBJ2-3

CDR3aa: CANIQERGTSYCGYTF
v_gene: TRBV4-2
j_gene: TRBJ1-2

CDR3aa: CRARGGADTRELFF
v_gene: TRBV29-1
j_gene: TRBJ2-2

CDR3aa: CASSQERVTSYGGYTF
v_gene: TRBV4-2
j_gene: TRBJ1-2

CDR3aa: CASSYRTGLTYEQYF
v_gene: TRBV11-3
j_gene: TRBJ2-7

CDR3aa: CASSEGTGLETQYF
v_gene: TRBV6-1
j_gene: TRBJ2-5

CDR3aa: CASSQGGGVSTGELFF
v_gene: TRBV4-2
j_gene: TRBJ2-2

CDR3aa: CASSLQNTGAQETQNF
v_gene: TRBV5-6
j_gene: TRBJ2-5

CDR3aa: CASSYSRIVEQFF
v_gene: TRBV6-2/TRBV6-3
j_gene: TRBJ2-1

CDR3aa: CSVLSSYNTEAIF
v_gene: TRBV29-1
j_gene: TRBJ1-1

CDR3aa: CASSQDWDSLKEAFF
v_gene: TRBV4-1
j_gene: TRBJ1-1

CDR3aa: CASSLDGLLEQFF
v_gene: TRBV11-2
j_gene: TRBJ2-1

CDR3aa: CAGSSGGSEQHF
v_gene: TRBV11-2
j_gene: TRBJ2-7

CDR3aa: CSVKGPMNSEAFF
v_gene: TRBV29-1
j_gene: TRBJ1-1

CDR3aa: CASSYSVSGGSRAQHF
v_gene: TRBV6-2/TRBV6-3
j_gene: TRBJ1-5

CDR3aa: CANSLTDTAYEQYF
v_gene: TRBV11-2
j_gene: TRBJ2-7

CDR3aa: CVSSQHLRANTGELLF
v_gene: TRBV4-2
j_gene: TRBJ2-2

CDR3aa: CASSPISQPQHF
v_gene: TRBV6-2/TRBV6-3
j_gene: TRBJ1-5